This record concerns one T cell receptor (beta chain) sequence. Sequencing used immunoSEQ multiplex PCR; TCRdb keeps in-frame clones, though not all of them. Of about 59,000 clones listed, about 84% are singletons. Germline V gives CDR1 GTSNPN, CDR2 SVGIG (reference sequence). The V and J ends lost 7 bases and 6 bases respectively, with 19 bases between them. The length of the CDR3 is 13 residues. This record comes from a study of blood T cell repertoires in COVID-19. Study details: Nucleic acid was either cDNA or gDNA, and it came from T cells, B-cell-depleted T cells, or PBMCs.

This receptor was obtained from a man in his fifties or sixties with acute or convalescent COVID-19. The chain carries TRBV30 and TRBJ2-7; D call uncertain. Sequenced sample: peripheral blood. The CDR3 reads CASSHGPMLEQYF. DNA of the CDR3: TGTGCCTCCTCACATGGCCCGATGCTCGAGCAGTACTTC.